This TCR beta chain came from a study of identical twins. The study's findings and limits: In zero-insertion analyses, partial confounding could arise from invariant MAIT and iNKT cells. Cross-sectional statistics underpinned the conclusions; the same donors were not followed. Monozygotic twin pairs showed more out-of-frame TCR alpha sharing than models estimated.

Healthy Caucasian individuals made up all the donors. This clonotype was observed many times. Its antigen is currently unknown. Trimming removed 7 bases at V and 1 base at J, with 8 bases between. CDR1 is SQVTM, CDR2 ANQGSEA, per germline. The CDR3 is made up of 11 amino acids. One entry per CDR3 protein, called by TCRdb with MiXCR from the 5' RACE reads. This table has 1.5 million to 2 million distinct CDR3 sequences, roughly a third appearing once. The TCR comes from a newborn girl in good health. The chain carries TRBV29-1 and TRBJ2-7, with D tentatively TRBD1 (5 bases). The sequencing sample was made of cord blood. CDR3 DNA sequence: TGCAGCGCGGACATTTCCTACGAGCAGTACTTC. Its translation is CSADISYEQYF.